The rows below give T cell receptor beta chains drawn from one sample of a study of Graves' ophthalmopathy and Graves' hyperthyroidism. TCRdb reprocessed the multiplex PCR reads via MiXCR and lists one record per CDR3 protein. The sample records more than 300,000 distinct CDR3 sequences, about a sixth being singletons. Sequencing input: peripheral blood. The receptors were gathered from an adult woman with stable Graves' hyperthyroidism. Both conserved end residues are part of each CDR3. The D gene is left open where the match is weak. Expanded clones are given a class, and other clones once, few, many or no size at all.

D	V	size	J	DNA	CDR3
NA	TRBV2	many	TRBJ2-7	TGTGCCAGCAGTCAAGACCCCCAACGGGAGTACGAGCAGTACTTC	CASSQDPQREYEQYF
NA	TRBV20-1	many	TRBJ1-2	TGCAGTTGGCGGGGATTACTGGGCGGCTACACCTTC	CSWRGLLGGYTF
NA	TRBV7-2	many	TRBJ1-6	TGTGCCAGCAGCTTAATGGCCCACAGGGTTCGTCATTCACCCCTCCACTTT	CASSLMAHRVRHSPLHF
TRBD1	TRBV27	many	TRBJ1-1	TGTGCCAGCGGCCGACAGGGGAGGGCTGAAGCTTTCTTT	CASGRQGRAEAFF
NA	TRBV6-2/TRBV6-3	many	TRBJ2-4	TGTGCCAGCGGAACGACAGGCCTTCGCTTGGCCAAAAACATTCAGTACTTC	CASGTTGLRLAKNIQYF
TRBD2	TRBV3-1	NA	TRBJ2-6	TGTGCCAGCAGCCCAAGGAATCCTAGCGGGAGCCTTTCTGGGGCCAACGTCCTGACTTTC	CASSPRNPSGSLSGANVLTF
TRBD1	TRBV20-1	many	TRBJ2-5	TGCAGTGCTAGAGCCGAGGGGGCTTGGCAAGAGACCCAGTACTTC	CSARAEGAWQETQYF
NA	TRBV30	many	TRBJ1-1	TGTGCCTGGAAAGCCACGAACACTGAAGCTTTCTTT	CAWKATNTEAFF
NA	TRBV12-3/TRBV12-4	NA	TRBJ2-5	TGTGCCAGCACCGGTGGGGGTTACGAGACCCAGTACTTC	CASTGGGYETQYF
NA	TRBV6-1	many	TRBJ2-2	TGTGCCAGCAGCGAGGTGGGGAGTAGCCGCACCGGGGAGCTGTTTTTT	CASSEVGSSRTGELFF
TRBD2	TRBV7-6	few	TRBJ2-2	TGTGCCAGCAGCTTGCCAGGGACTAGAGGGACCGGGGAGCTGTTTTTT	CASSLPGTRGTGELFF
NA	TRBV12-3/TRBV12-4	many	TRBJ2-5	TGTGCCAGCAGTTCTGCGACTAGACAAGAGACCCAGTACTTC	CASSSATRQETQYF
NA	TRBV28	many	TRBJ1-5	TGTGCCAGCAGTTTGAACTCCTTCAATCAGCCCCAGCATTTT	CASSLNSFNQPQHF
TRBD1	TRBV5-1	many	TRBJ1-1	TGCGCCAGCAGCTGGACGAGAAGGGACAGCCTCCTAGGCACTGAAGCTTTCTTT	CASSWTRRDSLLGTEAFF
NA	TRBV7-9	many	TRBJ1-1	TGTGCCAGCAGCCCCGCGGCAGGAGGGTCTGAAGCTTTCTTT	CASSPAAGGSEAFF
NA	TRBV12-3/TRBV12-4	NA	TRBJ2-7	TGTGCCAGCAGTTCCAATGACGAGCAGTACTTC	CASSSNDEQYF
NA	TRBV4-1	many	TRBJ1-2	TGCGCCAGCAGCTACCCGCTCAGCCAAAAGGTCTATGGCTACACCTTC	CASSYPLSQKVYGYTF
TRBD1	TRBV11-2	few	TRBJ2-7	TGTGCCAGCAGCTTATTTGAGGGGGCGCAATTTGTCTACGAGCAGTACTTC	CASSLFEGAQFVYEQYF
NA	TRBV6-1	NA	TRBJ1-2	TGTGCCAGCAGTGAAACAGGCCACTATGGCTACACCTTC	CASSETGHYGYTF
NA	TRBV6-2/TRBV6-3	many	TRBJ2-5	TGTGCCAGCAGTTACGGAGGAGTGCAGTACTTC	CASSYGGVQYF
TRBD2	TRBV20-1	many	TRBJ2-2	TGCAGTGCAGAGGCCCACGGGACTAGTGGTCGGAGCGGGGAGCTGTTTTTT	CSAEAHGTSGRSGELFF
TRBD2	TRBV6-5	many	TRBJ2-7	TGTGCCAGCCACTCCGGACTAGCGGGAGGAGTCTACGAGCAGTACTTC	CASHSGLAGGVYEQYF
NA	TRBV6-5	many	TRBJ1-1	TGTGCCAGCAGTTGGACCTCGAAGGACACTGAAGCTTTCTTT	CASSWTSKDTEAFF
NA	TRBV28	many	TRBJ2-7	TGTGCCAGCATAGGTCCGTTGACCTACGAGCAGTACTTC	CASIGPLTYEQYF